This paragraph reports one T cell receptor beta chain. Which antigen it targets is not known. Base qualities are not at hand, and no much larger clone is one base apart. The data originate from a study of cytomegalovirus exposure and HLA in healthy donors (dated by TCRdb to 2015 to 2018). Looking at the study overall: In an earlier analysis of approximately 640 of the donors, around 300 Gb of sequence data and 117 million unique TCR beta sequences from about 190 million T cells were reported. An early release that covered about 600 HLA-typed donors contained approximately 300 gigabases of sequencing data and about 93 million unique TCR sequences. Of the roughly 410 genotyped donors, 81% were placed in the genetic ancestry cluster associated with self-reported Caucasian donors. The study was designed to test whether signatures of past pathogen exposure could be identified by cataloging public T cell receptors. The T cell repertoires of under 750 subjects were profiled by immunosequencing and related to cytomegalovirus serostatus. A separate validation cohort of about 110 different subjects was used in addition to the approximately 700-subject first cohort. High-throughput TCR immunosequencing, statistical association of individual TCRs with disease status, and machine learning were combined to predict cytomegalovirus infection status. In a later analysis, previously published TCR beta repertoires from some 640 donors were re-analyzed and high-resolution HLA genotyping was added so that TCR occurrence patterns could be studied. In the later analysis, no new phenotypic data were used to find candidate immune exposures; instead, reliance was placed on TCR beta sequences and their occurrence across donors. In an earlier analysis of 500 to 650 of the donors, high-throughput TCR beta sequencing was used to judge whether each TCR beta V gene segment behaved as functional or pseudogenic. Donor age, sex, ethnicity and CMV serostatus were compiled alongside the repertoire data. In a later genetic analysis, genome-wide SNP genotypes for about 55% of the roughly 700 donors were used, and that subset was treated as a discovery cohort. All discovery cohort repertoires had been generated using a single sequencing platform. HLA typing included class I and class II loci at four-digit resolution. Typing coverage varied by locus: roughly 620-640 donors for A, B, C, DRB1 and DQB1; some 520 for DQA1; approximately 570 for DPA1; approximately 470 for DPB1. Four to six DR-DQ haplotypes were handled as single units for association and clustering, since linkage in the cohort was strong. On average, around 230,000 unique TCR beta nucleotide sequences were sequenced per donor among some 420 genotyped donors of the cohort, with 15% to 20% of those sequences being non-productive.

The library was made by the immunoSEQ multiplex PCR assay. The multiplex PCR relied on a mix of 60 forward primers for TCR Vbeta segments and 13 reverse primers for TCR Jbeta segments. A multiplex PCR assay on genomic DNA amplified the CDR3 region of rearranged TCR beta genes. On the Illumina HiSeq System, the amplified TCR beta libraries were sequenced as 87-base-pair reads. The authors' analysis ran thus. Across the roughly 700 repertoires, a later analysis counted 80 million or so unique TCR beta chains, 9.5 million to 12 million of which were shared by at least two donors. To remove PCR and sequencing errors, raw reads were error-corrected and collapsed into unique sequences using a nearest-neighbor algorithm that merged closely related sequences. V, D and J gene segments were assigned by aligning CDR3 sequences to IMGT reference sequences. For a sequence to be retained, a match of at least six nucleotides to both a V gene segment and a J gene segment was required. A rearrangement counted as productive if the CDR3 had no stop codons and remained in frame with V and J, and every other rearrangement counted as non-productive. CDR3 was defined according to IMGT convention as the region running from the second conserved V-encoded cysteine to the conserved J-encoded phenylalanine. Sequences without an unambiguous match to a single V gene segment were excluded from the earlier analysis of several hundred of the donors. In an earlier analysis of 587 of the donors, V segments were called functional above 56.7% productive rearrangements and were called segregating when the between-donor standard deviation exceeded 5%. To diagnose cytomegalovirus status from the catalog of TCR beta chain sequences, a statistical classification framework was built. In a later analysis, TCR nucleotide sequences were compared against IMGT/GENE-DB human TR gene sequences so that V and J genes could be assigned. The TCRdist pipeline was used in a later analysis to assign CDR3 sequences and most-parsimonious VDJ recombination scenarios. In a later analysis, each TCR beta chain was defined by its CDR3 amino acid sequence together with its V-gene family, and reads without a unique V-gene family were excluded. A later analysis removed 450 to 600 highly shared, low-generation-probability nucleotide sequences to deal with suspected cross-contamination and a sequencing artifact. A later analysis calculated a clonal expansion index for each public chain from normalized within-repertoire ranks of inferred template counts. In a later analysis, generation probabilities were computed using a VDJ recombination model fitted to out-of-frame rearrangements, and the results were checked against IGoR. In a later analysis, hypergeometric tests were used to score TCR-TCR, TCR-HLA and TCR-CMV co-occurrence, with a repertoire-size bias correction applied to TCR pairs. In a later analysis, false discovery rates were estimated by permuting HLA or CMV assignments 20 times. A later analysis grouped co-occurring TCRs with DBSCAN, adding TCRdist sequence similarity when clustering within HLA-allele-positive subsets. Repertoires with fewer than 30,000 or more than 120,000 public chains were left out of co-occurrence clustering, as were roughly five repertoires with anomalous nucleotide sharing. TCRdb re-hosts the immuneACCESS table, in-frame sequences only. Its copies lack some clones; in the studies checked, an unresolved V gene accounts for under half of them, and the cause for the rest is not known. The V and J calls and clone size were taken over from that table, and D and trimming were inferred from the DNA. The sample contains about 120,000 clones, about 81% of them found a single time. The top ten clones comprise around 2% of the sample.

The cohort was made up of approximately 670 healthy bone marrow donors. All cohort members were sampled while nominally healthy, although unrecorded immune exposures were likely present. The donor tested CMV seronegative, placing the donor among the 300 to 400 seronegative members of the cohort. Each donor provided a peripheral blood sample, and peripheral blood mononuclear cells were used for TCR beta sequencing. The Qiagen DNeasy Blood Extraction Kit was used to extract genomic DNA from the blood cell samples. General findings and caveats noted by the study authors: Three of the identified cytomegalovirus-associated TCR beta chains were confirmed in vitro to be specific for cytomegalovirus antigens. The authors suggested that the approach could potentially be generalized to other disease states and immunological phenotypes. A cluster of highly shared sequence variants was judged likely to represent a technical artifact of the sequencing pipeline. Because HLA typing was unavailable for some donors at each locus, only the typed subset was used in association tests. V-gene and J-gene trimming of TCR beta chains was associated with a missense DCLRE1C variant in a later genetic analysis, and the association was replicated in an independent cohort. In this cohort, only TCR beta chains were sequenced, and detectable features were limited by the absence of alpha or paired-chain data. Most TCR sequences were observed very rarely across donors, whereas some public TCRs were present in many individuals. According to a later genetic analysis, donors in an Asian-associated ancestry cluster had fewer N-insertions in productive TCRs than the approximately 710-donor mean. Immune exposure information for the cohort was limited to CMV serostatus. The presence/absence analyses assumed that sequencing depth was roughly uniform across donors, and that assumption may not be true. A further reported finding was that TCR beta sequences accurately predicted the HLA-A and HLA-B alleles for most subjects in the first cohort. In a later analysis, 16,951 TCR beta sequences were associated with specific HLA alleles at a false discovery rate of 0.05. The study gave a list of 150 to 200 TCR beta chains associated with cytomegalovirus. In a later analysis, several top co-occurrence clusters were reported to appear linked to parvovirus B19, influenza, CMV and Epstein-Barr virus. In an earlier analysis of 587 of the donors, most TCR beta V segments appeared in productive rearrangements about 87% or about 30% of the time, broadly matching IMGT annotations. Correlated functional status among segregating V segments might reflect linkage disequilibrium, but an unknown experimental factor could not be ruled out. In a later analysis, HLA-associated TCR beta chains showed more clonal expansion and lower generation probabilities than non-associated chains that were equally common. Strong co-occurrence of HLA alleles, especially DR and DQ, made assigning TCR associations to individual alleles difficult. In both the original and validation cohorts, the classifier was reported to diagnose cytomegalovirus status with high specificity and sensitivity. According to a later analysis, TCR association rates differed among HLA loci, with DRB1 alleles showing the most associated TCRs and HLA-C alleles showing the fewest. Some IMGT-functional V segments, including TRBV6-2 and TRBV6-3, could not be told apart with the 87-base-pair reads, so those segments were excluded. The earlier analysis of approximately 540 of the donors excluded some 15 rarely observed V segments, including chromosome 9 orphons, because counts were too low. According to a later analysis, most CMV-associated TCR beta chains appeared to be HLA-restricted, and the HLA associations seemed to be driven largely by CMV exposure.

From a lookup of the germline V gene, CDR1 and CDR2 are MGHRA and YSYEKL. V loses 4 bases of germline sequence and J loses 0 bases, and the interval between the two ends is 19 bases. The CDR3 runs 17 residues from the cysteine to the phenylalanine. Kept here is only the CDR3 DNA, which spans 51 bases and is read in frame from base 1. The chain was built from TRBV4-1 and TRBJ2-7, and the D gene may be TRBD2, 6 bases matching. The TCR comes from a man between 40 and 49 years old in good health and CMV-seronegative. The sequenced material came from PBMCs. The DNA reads TGCGCCAGCAGCCCAATACACAGGCGGGGACCCTCCTACGAGCAGTACTTC. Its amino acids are CASSPIHRRGPSYEQYF.